The clone carrying this TCR beta chain came up many times. Its matching antigen is unknown. From RNA transcripts, TCR beta CDR3 regions were amplified. The HTBI primer set was used in a first-round RT-PCR of the TCR CDR3. One entry per CDR3 protein results from TCRdb running MiXCR on the multiplex PCR reads. The table records roughly 500,000 distinct CDR3 sequences, around 46% of them present only once. The data are from a study of T cells in Graves' hyperthyroidism and ophthalmopathy. Study-wide results and limits: From stable hyperthyroidism, ophthalmopathy was separated by a 13 V-J model. Median prediction lead before ophthalmopathy onset was around seven months with the model.

Uncontrolled infections, other autoimmune diseases, pregnancy or lactation led to exclusion of patients. This TCR derives from an adult woman with Graves' disease, either hyperthyroidism or ophthalmopathy (not recorded which). The specimen sequenced was peripheral blood or thyroid tissue (not recorded which).

The CDR3 loop is CASSYGSGQYF. DNA of the CDR3: TGTGCCAGCAGCTATGGTAGTGGGCAGTACTTC. This sequence joins TRBV11-2 and TRBJ2-7; D is unresolved. The CDR3 is made up of 11 amino acids. Germline V CDR1 and CDR2: SGHAT, FQNNGV. V dropped 4 bases and J dropped 9 bases, with 10 bases sitting between them.